These T cell receptor beta chains were read from a single sample in a study of T cells in Graves' hyperthyroidism and ophthalmopathy. TCRdb re-called the multiplex PCR reads with MiXCR, one entry per CDR3 protein. The sample shows approximately 620,000 distinct CDR3 sequences, approximately 13% of them seen only once. The source material was blood. Receptor source: a woman in her thirties with Graves' hyperthyroidism that later progressed to Graves' ophthalmopathy. The CDR3 runs from the conserved cysteine through the conserved F or W. D genes are given only for firm matches. Size values are once, few and many counts, or a class for expanded clones, and some rows have none.

>TRBV27|many|TRBJ1-1|17|-
TGTGCCAGCAGTTTATTAGGTTCTCGAGGGTGGGACACTGAAGCTTTCTTT
CASSLLGSRGWDTEAFF
>TRBV20-1|many|TRBJ2-7|13|-
TGCAGTGCTGCGGCAGGGAGAGGCTACGAGCAGTACTTC
CSAAAGRGYEQYF
>TRBV7-9|few|TRBJ1-2|13|TRBD1
TGTGCCAGCAGCTTACAGGGGGACGACGACTACACCTTC
CASSLQGDDDYTF
>TRBV28|many|TRBJ2-3|13|-
TGTGCCAGCAGTTCCCATACCACAGATACGCAGTATTTT
CASSSHTTDTQYF
>TRBV2|many|TRBJ1-5|15|TRBD1
TGTGCCAGCAATCAACCGGGACAGGTCAATCAGCCCCAGCATTTT
CASNQPGQVNQPQHF
>TRBV18|many|TRBJ2-7|13|TRBD1
TGCGCCAGCAGCCCGCCGACAGGGGACGAGCAGTACTTC
CASSPPTGDEQYF
>TRBV28|many|TRBJ1-2|14|TRBD1
TGTGCCAGCACCGAGGGGGGGACAGGGGTCCGCTACACCTTC
CASTEGGTGVRYTF
>TRBV19|-|TRBJ2-6|16|-
TGTGCCAGCACCCTGGGACTTAACTCTGGGGCCAACGTCCTGACTTTC
CASTLGLNSGANVLTF
>TRBV9|-|TRBJ2-7|14|TRBD2
TGTGCCAGCAGCGTGGGCGGGAGGGCCTACGAGCAGTACTTC
CASSVGGRAYEQYF
>TRBV2|many|TRBJ1-5|13|-
TGTGCCAGCAGTCGACGGGGCGAAAGAGCCCAGCATTTT
CASSRRGERAQHF
>TRBV20-1|-|TRBJ2-1|15|-
TGCAGTGCTAGAGTGGGACCGACGACACACAATGAGCAGTTCTTC
CSARVGPTTHNEQFF
>TRBV27|-|TRBJ2-7|15|-
TGTGCCAGCAGTTTATTCACGGGAGTTTCCTACGAGCAGTACTTC
CASSLFTGVSYEQYF
>TRBV12-3/TRBV12-4|many|TRBJ2-1|15|TRBD2
TGTGCCAGCAGTTCCGGGACTAGCGGTGACAATGAGCAGTTCTTC
CASSSGTSGDNEQFF
>TRBV20-1|many|TRBJ2-5|15|-
TGCAGTGCTAGAGGGCGCCACTCGAGTGGAGAGACCCAGTACTTC
CSARGRHSSGETQYF
>TRBV5-6|-|TRBJ2-3|15|-
TGTGCCAGCAGTCTGGGGTATGGGGGAGCAGATACGCAGTATTTT
CASSLGYGGADTQYF
>TRBV29-1|many|TRBJ2-5|13|-
TGCAGCGTTGAAGATCACTACCAAGAGACCCAGTACTTC
CSVEDHYQETQYF
>TRBV11-3|many|TRBJ2-1|17|TRBD2
TGTGCCAGCAGCTTCCCGCCCAGCGGGAGCTATAGAAATGAGCAGTTCTTC
CASSFPPSGSYRNEQFF
>TRBV3-1|few|TRBJ2-7|14|-
TGTGCCAGCAGCCAAGCGGGGGGCGAGTACGAGCAGTACTTC
CASSQAGGEYEQYF
>TRBV5-1|many|TRBJ1-1|14|-
TGCGCCAGCAGTGTCTCAGGAACGAACACTGAAGCTTTCTTT
CASSVSGTNTEAFF
>TRBV12-3/TRBV12-4|many|TRBJ2-1|15|-
TGTGCCAGCAGTTTCAAGGCACAATCAATCAATGAGCAGTTCTTC
CASSFKAQSINEQFF
>TRBV4-1|-|TRBJ1-4|17|TRBD1
TGCGCCAGCAGCCCAAAACAGGGGACTGCCGAACCTGAAAAACTGTTTTTT
CASSPKQGTAEPEKLFF
>TRBV6-5|few|TRBJ2-7|14|TRBD1
TGTGCCAGCAGTTACCTTGACAGGGGAAGCGAGCAGTACTTC
CASSYLDRGSEQYF
>TRBV7-3|many|TRBJ2-4|13|-
TGTGCCAGCAGCCCCCGTCCCGATGGTATTCAGTACTTC
CASSPRPDGIQYF
>TRBV7-9|many|TRBJ2-3|11|-
TGTGCCAGCAGAGACAGGACGACGCAGTATTTT
CASRDRTTQYF
>TRBV5-1|once|TRBJ2-7|15|-
TGTGCCAGCAGCCCCCCCCGGCAGGCCACCTACGAGCAGTACTTC
CASSPPRQATYEQYF
>TRBV18|-|TRBJ1-1|13|-
TGTGCCAGCTCACCACGGCCTCTGACTGAAGCTTTCTTT
CASSPRPLTEAFF
>TRBV7-8|many|TRBJ2-5|20|TRBD1
TGTGCCAGCAGCCGATATGAATCGACAGGGGGGACGACGGAGATCAAGACCCAGTACTTC
CASSRYESTGGTTEIKTQYF
>TRBV20-1|-|TRBJ1-3|15|-
TGCAGTGCACTCACTGACAGGCTCTCTGGAAACACCATATATTTT
CSALTDRLSGNTIYF
>TRBV20-1|few|TRBJ1-5|14|TRBD1
TGCAGTGCTAGGGGGGACAGGGAATCTCAGCCCCAGCATTTT
CSARGDRESQPQHF
>TRBV6-2/TRBV6-3|many|TRBJ1-5|17|TRBD1
TGTGCCAGCAGTTCCCGGGACAGGGGAAGGGGGAGTCAGCCCCAGCATTTT
CASSSRDRGRGSQPQHF
>TRBV20-1|-|TRBJ2-3|19|TRBD2
TGCAGTGTATTACCGGGACTAGCGGGAGGACGCTCGGATGTAGATACGCAGTATTTT
CSVLPGLAGGRSDVDTQYF
>TRBV20-1|many|TRBJ2-3|14|TRBD2
TGCAGTGCTATGACTAGCGGGAACACAGATACGCAGTATTTT
CSAMTSGNTDTQYF
>TRBV4-2|-|TRBJ2-1|14|-
TGTGCCAGCAGCCAAGATGCGAGCTCCTACGAGCAGTTCTTC
CASSQDASSYEQFF
>TRBV10-3|many|TRBJ2-6|16|-
TGTGCCATCAGGCCAAGCCCGCAGGCTGGGGCCAACGTCCTGACTTTC
CAIRPSPQAGANVLTF
>TRBV12-5|-|TRBJ2-7|15|TRBD1
TGTGCTAGTGGTTTTTCGGGACAGGGGGCGTACGAGCAGTACTTC
CASGFSGQGAYEQYF
>TRBV12-3/TRBV12-4|many|TRBJ1-5|15|-
TGTGCCTCGCTACGGACGTCTGGAGACAATCAGCCCCAGCATTTT
CASLRTSGDNQPQHF
>TRBV9|many|TRBJ2-1|16|-
TGTGCCAGCAGCGTCGAGGGGAGGGGGGGTTACAATGAGCAGTTCTTC
CASSVEGRGGYNEQFF
>TRBV12-3/TRBV12-4|many|TRBJ2-2|15|TRBD2
TGTGCCAGCACCCTACTAGCGGTTAACACCGGGGAGCTGTTTTTT
CASTLLAVNTGELFF
>TRBV3-1|many|TRBJ2-3|16|TRBD1
TGTGCCAGCAGCTCTCAGGGGGCCTATAGCACAGATACGCAGTATTTT
CASSSQGAYSTDTQYF
>TRBV14|many|TRBJ2-5|15|-
TGTGCCAGCAATTTCGGAGAGGGGATCCAAGAGACCCAGTACTTC
CASNFGEGIQETQYF
>TRBV30|-|TRBJ1-5|15|-
TGTGCCTGGCAGCGGACAGCCTTGGGCAATCAGCCCCAGCATTTT
CAWQRTALGNQPQHF
>TRBV27|-|TRBJ1-2|17|-
TGTGCCAGCAGTCCCTCCCTCGGGGCAGGGGAAGACTATGGCTACACCTTC
CASSPSLGAGEDYGYTF
>TRBV28|many|TRBJ2-1|14|-
TGTGCCAGCAGTTTAGCGGAGATCTACAATGAGCAGTTCTTC
CASSLAEIYNEQFF
>TRBV7-2|-|TRBJ1-2|16|-
TGTGCCAGCAGCTTGTTAACGGGCCAACTAGTTTATGGCTACACCTTC
CASSLLTGQLVYGYTF
>TRBV15|-|TRBJ2-5|14|-
TGTGCCACCAGCAGAGTGGGGCTAGAAGAGACCCAGTACTTC
CATSRVGLEETQYF
>TRBV27|many|TRBJ1-2|12|-
TGTGCCAGCAGTTCCTCAGGGGTGGGCTACACCTTC
CASSSSGVGYTF
>TRBV4-3|many|TRBJ2-7|15|TRBD2
TGCGCCAGCAGCCCCGATCCAGCGGGGGGGCTCGAGCAGTACTTC
CASSPDPAGGLEQYF
>TRBV30|-|TRBJ1-4|14|TRBD1
TGTGCCTGGAGTGTAGGGGGCGGCGTTGAAAAACTGTTTTTT
CAWSVGGGVEKLFF
>TRBV6-5|many|TRBJ1-4|15|TRBD1
TGTGCCAGCAGTTACCTTGCGGGACAGAATGAAAAACTGTTTTTT
CASSYLAGQNEKLFF
>TRBV28|many|TRBJ1-5|16|-
TGTGCCAGCAGCAGCGGGGGGGTAAGGGACAATCAGCCCCAGCATTTT
CASSSGGVRDNQPQHF
>TRBV30|-|TRBJ2-3|16|TRBD2
TGTGCCTGGAGTGTAATGGGGGGAGGGCCCGCAGATACGCAGTATTTT
CAWSVMGGGPADTQYF
>TRBV29-1|few|TRBJ1-3|17|-
TGCAGCGTTGAAGATTGGGCCAGGGAAGCCTCAGGAAACACCATATATTTT
CSVEDWAREASGNTIYF
>TRBV20-1|many|TRBJ2-1|15|TRBD1
TGCAGTGCTAGAGATGTCCGGGACAGCGACAATGAGCAGTTCTTC
CSARDVRDSDNEQFF
>TRBV6-2/TRBV6-3|many|TRBJ1-1|13|-
TGTGCCAGCAGTTACGGGCCGGCGGCTGAAGCTTTCTTT
CASSYGPAAEAFF
>TRBV6-5|-|TRBJ2-7|17|TRBD1
TGTGCCAGCAGTTACCCTAGACAGGGGGGAAGCTCCTACGAGCAGTACTTC
CASSYPRQGGSSYEQYF